The TCR beta chain under discussion was sequenced for a study of CD8 T cells in ankylosing spondylitis. This CDR3 is 11 amino acids long. Trimming took 10 bases from V and 5 from J, leaving 8 bases between them. In TCRdb, the 5' RACE reads were re-called with MiXCR into one record per CDR3 protein. The sample has 200,000 or so distinct CDR3 sequences, over 15% seen once; the top ten hold around 4%. In its sample, this clonotype was seen many times. Its antigen is not known. Findings and limits, study-wide: Clones linked with disease were CD8+ and fairly uncommon in the peripheral blood. Apparently characteristic of ankylosing spondylitis blood was a TCR beta motif (roughly eight highly homologous variants).

Sequenced sample: blood, either unsorted or a sorted T cell fraction (not recorded which). V gene TRBV12-3 or TRBV12-4 combines with J gene TRBJ2-2; D remains ambiguous. The receptor was isolated from a male donor aged 10 to 35 with ankylosing spondylitis or in good health (not recorded which). CDR3 bases: TGTGCCACTGGGCGGACCGGGGAGCTGTTTTTT. Translation gives CATGRTGELFF.